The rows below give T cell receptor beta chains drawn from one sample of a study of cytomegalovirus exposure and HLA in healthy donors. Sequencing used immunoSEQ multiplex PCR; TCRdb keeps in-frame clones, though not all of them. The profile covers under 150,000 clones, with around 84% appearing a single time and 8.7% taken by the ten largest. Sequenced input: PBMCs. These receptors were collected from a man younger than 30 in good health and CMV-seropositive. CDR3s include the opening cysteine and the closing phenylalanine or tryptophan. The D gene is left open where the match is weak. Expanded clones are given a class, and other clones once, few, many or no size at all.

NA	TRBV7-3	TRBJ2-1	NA	CASSLGAVDEQFF	TGTGCCAGCAGCTTGGGGGCGGTAGATGAGCAGTTCTTC
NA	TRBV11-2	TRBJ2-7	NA	CASSLGGAAYEQYF	TGTGCCAGCAGCTTGGGGGGTGCGGCCTACGAGCAGTACTTC
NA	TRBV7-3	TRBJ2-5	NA	CASSRETQYF	TGTGCCAGCAGCCGAGAGACCCAGTACTTC
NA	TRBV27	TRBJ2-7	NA	CASSLGQTYEQYF	TGTGCCAGCAGTTTAGGTCAGACCTACGAGCAGTACTTC
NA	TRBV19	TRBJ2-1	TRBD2	CASSSLAGSSYNEQFF	TGTGCCAGTAGTTCACTAGCGGGAAGCTCCTACAATGAGCAGTTCTTC
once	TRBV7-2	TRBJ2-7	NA	CASSPTGLSSYEQYF	TGTGCCAGCAGCCCCACAGGGCTTAGCTCCTACGAGCAGTACTTC
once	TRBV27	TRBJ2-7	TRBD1	CASSQVGTGLGEQYF	TGTGCCAGCAGTCAAGTCGGGACAGGGTTGGGCGAGCAGTACTTC
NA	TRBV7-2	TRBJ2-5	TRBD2	CASSLAPTSARETQYF	TGTGCCAGCAGCTTAGCCCCAACTAGCGCTCGGGAGACCCAGTACTTC
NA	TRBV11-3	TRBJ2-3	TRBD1	CASSLQGATDTQYF	TGTGCCAGCAGCTTGCAGGGGGCCACAGATACGCAGTATTTT
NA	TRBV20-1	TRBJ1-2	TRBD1	CSAPGRQGLYF	TGCAGTGCTCCCGGTCGACAGGGGTTATACTTC
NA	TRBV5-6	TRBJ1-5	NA	CASSHDRNQPQHF	TGTGCCAGCAGTCATGACAGAAATCAGCCCCAGCATTTT
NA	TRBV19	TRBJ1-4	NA	CASSPPIYNEKLFF	TGTGCCAGTAGCCCCCCGATCTATAATGAAAAACTGTTTTTT
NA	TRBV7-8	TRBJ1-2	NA	CASSLAGRSREFDGYTF	TGTGCCAGCAGCTTAGCGGGGAGGAGCAGGGAGTTTGATGGCTACACCTTC
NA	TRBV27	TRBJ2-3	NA	CASSSLGATDTQYF	TGTGCCAGCAGTTCCCTGGGGGCTACAGATACGCAGTATTTT
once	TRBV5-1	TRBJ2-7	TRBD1	CASSLDRTGKQYF	TGCGCCAGCAGCTTGGATAGGACAGGGAAGCAGTACTTC
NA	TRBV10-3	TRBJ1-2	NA	CATQGTSYGYTF	TGTGCCACCCAGGGGACTAGCTATGGCTACACCTTC
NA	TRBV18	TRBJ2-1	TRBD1	CASSPLDRGPYNEQFF	TGTGCCAGCTCACCACTGGACAGGGGGCCCTACAATGAGCAGTTCTTC
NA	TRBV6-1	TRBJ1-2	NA	CASMSPYGYTF	TGTGCCAGCATGTCCCCATATGGCTACACCTTC
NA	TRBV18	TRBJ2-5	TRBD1	CASSPTGARETQYF	TGTGCCAGCTCACCAACAGGGGCGCGTGAGACCCAGTACTTC
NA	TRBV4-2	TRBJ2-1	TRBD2	CASSQEVAGGLNEQFF	TGTGCCAGCAGCCAAGAAGTAGCGGGGGGGCTCAATGAGCAGTTCTTC
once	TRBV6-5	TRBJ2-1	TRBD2	CASSSGTSGYNEQFF	TGTGCCAGCAGCTCCGGGACTAGCGGCTACAATGAGCAGTTCTTC
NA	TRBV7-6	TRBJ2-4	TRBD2	CASSSASGGAKNIQYF	TGTGCCAGCAGCTCAGCTAGCGGGGGGGCCAAAAACATTCAGTACTTC
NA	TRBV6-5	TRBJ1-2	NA	CASTDQRVYGYTF	TGTGCCAGCACGGACCAGAGGGTCTATGGCTACACCTTC
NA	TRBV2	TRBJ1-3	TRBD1	CASLVDRGFSGNTIYF	TGTGCCAGTCTCGTGGACAGGGGCTTCTCTGGAAACACCATATATTTT
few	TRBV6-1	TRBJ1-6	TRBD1	CASRVGQGAESPLHF	TGTGCCAGCAGAGTCGGGCAGGGGGCGGAGTCACCCCTCCACTTT
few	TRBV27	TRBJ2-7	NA	CASSPGGGYEQYF	TGTGCCAGCAGTCCCGGGGGAGGCTACGAGCAGTACTTC
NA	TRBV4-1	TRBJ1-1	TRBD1	CASSQDEGASTEAFF	TGCGCCAGCAGCCAAGACGAGGGGGCGAGCACTGAAGCTTTCTTT
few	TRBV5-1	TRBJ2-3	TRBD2	CASSLRRGTDTQYF	TGCGCCAGCAGCTTGAGGCGGGGGACAGATACGCAGTATTTT
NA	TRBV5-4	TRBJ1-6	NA	CASSRRDGDNSPLHF	TGTGCCAGCAGCCGGAGGGACGGAGATAATTCACCCCTCCACTTT
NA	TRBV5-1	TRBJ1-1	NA	CASSLVGATEAFF	TGCGCCAGCAGCTTGGTGGGGGCCACTGAAGCTTTCTTT
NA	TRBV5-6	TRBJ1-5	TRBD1	CASSLGTGTGQYSNQPQHF	TGTGCCAGCAGCTTGGGCACCGGGACAGGGCAATATAGCAATCAGCCCCAGCATTTT
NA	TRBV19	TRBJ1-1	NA	CASSIRRTEAFF	TGTGCCAGTAGTATAAGGAGGACTGAAGCTTTCTTT
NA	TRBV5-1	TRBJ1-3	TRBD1	CASSLVGTAGNTIYF	TGCGCCAGCAGCTTGGTGGGGACAGCTGGAAACACCATATATTTT
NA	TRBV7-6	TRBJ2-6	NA	CASSPTGFSGANVLTF	TGTGCCAGCAGCCCGACAGGTTTCTCTGGGGCCAACGTCCTGACTTTC
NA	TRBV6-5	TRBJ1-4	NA	CASSYSNRGADEKLFF	TGTGCCAGCAGTTACTCTAATCGGGGGGCTGATGAAAAACTGTTTTTT
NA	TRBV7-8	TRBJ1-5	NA	CASSLARVYSNQPQHF	TGTGCCAGCAGCTTAGCTCGTGTTTATAGCAATCAGCCCCAGCATTTT
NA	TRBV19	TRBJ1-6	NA	CASSIDPQGDSPLHF	TGTGCCAGTAGTATAGACCCCCAGGGCGATTCACCCCTCCACTTT
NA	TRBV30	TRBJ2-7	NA	CAWTPKAGYEQYF	TGTGCCTGGACCCCTAAAGCGGGCTACGAGCAGTACTTC
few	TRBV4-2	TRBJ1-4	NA	CASSQSAQGADEKLFF	TGTGCCAGCAGCCAATCAGCCCAGGGTGCGGATGAAAAACTGTTTTTT
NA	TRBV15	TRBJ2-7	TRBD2	CATSRGVRTSGRKYEQYF	TGTGCCACCAGCAGAGGAGTCCGGACTAGCGGGAGAAAGTACGAGCAGTACTTC
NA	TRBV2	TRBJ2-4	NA	CASSREAQALAKNIQYF	TGTGCCAGCAGTCGAGAGGCTCAAGCGCTAGCCAAAAACATTCAGTACTTC
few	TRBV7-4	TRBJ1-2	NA	CASSLERWGYTF	TGTGCCAGCAGCTTAGAGCGATGGGGCTACACCTTC
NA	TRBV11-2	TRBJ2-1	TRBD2	CASSLATGGNEQFF	TGTGCCAGCAGCTTAGCCACGGGGGGCAATGAGCAGTTCTTC
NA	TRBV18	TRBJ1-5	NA	CASSYRSGGHGNQPQHF	TGTGCCAGCTCCTATCGTTCGGGGGGGCATGGAAATCAGCCCCAGCATTTT
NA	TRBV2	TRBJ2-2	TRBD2	CASSELTSGTGELFF	TGTGCCAGCAGTGAATTGACTAGCGGGACCGGGGAGCTGTTTTTT
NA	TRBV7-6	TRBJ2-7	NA	CASSAGPYEQYF	TGTGCCAGCAGCGCAGGGCCCTACGAGCAGTACTTC
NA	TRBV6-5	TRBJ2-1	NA	CASSYSGGPYNEQFF	TGTGCCAGCAGTTACTCGGGGGGGCCTTACAATGAGCAGTTCTTC
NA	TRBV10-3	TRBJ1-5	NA	CAISESTSGGSNQPQHF	TGTGCCATCAGTGAGTCGACGAGTGGAGGATCCAATCAGCCCCAGCATTTT
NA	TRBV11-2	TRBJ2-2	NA	CASSLDLSAATDILFF	TGTGCCAGCAGCTTAGATCTTTCGGCGGCAACGGACATCCTGTTTTTT
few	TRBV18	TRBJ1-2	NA	CASSPSLTGERYGYTF	TGTGCCAGCTCACCATCGCTTACAGGCGAACGCTATGGCTACACCTTC
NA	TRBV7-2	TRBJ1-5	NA	CASSLAWGDQPQHF	TGTGCCAGCAGCTTAGCGTGGGGGGATCAGCCCCAGCATTTT
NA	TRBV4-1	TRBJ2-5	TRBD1	CASSPPGTVQETQYF	TGCGCCAGCAGCCCCCCGGGGACAGTTCAAGAGACCCAGTACTTC
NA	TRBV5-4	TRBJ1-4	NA	CASSLKGVNEKLFF	TGTGCCAGCAGCTTGAAGGGGGTGAATGAAAAACTGTTTTTT
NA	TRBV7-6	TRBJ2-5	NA	CASSQPTPGDQETQYF	TGTGCCAGCAGCCAACCAACGCCGGGGGACCAAGAGACCCAGTACTTC
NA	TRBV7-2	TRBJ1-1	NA	CASSSLIRGNTEAFF	TGTGCCAGCAGTTCACTTATTCGGGGGAACACTGAAGCTTTCTTT
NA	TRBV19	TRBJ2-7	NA	CASSQGLVDEQYF	TGTGCCAGTTCCCAGGGGTTAGTTGACGAGCAGTACTTC
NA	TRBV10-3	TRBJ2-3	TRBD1	CAISRDRASTDTQYF	TGTGCCATCAGTCGGGACAGAGCTAGCACAGATACGCAGTATTTT
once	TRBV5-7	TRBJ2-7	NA	CASSLTAYEQYF	TGTGCCAGCAGCTTGACAGCCTACGAGCAGTACTTC
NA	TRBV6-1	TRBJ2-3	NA	CASRGSADTQYF	TGTGCCAGCAGAGGAAGCGCAGATACGCAGTATTTT
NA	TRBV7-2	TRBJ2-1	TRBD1	CASSSRQGSYEQFF	TGTGCCAGCAGCTCGCGACAGGGGAGCTATGAGCAGTTCTTC